Each of the 13 T cell receptor beta chains below was sequenced from the same sample in a study of early T cells in non-severe SARS-CoV-2 infection. From the 5' RACE reads, TCRdb called clonotypes with MiXCR, one entry per CDR3 protein. The sample contains about 80,000 distinct CDR3 sequences, around 11% of which appear only once. Sequenced material: whole blood. These receptors all come from an adult who was a healthcare worker with PCR-confirmed SARS-CoV-2 infection or an uninfected control (not recorded which).

This clonotype was found a few times. The chain carries TRBV5-1 and TRBJ2-7; TRBD1 is a possible D gene (6 bases). Trimming left V 0 bases short and J 3 bases short, with 16 bases between. Germline V gene data show CDR1 as SGHRS and CDR2 as YFSETQ. The CDR3 loop spans 16 amino acids. The CDR3 nucleotides read TGCGCCAGCAGCTTGGCATCCGGACAGATATTCTACGAGCAGTACTTC. It yields the protein CASSLASGQIFYEQYF.

This clonotype showed up just a few times. V usage is TRBV20-1 and J usage is TRBJ2-7; D gene uncertain. The germline V gene encodes CDR1 DFQATT and CDR2 SNEGSKA (reference sequence). CDR3 length equals 13 residues. Trimming stripped 0 bases from V and 0 bases from J, with 6 bases between. CDR3 DNA sequence: TGCAGTGCTAGAGATGCCAACTCCTACGAGCAGTACTTC. Translated, it gives CSARDANSYEQYF.

V and J are TRBV20-1 and TRBJ2-7, with D possibly matching TRBD1 (6 bases). Looked up from germline, CDR1 is DFQATT and CDR2 is SNEGSKA (reference sequence). V was trimmed by 0 bases and J by 2 bases, leaving 11 bases between them. The CDR3 extends over 14 amino acids. This CDR3 is CSARDLDRPYEQYF. For the CDR3, the DNA is TGCAGTGCTAGAGATTTGGACAGACCCTACGAGCAGTACTTC.

This clonotype appeared many times. The chain carries TRBV5-4 and TRBJ1-2, with D maybe TRBD1 (5 bases). Germline CDR1 and CDR2: SGHNT and YYREEE (reference sequence). CDR3 length: 14 amino acids. For the CDR3, the DNA is TGTGCTCCCCCCTTGCCCTCAGGGCCTTATGGCTACACCTTC. Translation: CAPPLPSGPYGYTF.

This clonotype was counted many times. J is TRBJ2-1 and V is TRBV25-1; 8 positions match TRBD2. With V trimmed by 6 bases and J by 12 bases, 10 bases remained unmatched. The CDR3 contains 13 residues. CDR1 MGHDK and CDR2 SYGVNS come from the germline V gene. Written as DNA, the CDR3 is TGTGCCAGCAGAGGACCGGGACTAGTACTGCAGTTCTTC. Translating gives CASRGPGLVLQFF.

This clonotype was detected many times. The chain couples TRBV3-1 to TRBJ2-2, with D tentatively TRBD1 (6 bases). V was cut by 7 bases and J by 7 bases, with 10 bases left in between. This CDR3 spans 12 amino acids. The germline V gene encodes CDR1 LGHDT and CDR2 YNNKEL (reference sequence). This chain's CDR3 is CASTTGIGELFF. CDR3 sequence (DNA): TGTGCCAGCACCACAGGGATCGGGGAGCTGTTTTTT.

In this sample, this clonotype turned up a few times. V usage is TRBV15 and J usage is TRBJ2-7; D tentatively fits TRBD1 or TRBD2 (5 bases each). The V and J ends lost 2 bases and 1 base respectively, with 15 bases between them. The CDR3 sequence is 16 residues long. Germline V gene lookup returns CDR1 LNHNV and CDR2 YYDKDF (reference sequence). The CDR3 is CATSRLKGEGSYEQYF. In nucleotides, the CDR3 is TGTGCCACCAGCAGATTAAAGGGAGAGGGGTCCTACGAGCAGTACTTC. The full variable domain, completed using reference TRBV15 and TRBJ2-7, is DAMVIQNPRYQVTQFGKPVTLSCSQTLNHNVMYWYQQKSSQAPKLLFHYYDKDFNNEADTPDNFQSRRPNTSFCFLDIRSPGLGDTAMYLCATSRLKGEGSYEQYFGPGTRLTVT.

This clonotype has at least ten counts. This chain joins TRBV6-1 and TRBJ2-5; the D gene is possibly TRBD1 (6 bases). There are 12 residues in the CDR3. V gave up 3 bases and J gave up 5 bases, with 7 bases separating them. Germline lookup yields CDR1 MNHNS and CDR2 SASEGT. As DNA, the CDR3 is TGTGCCAGCAGTGATAGGGGGGAGACCCAGTACTTC. The encoded protein is CASSDRGETQYF.

This clonotype was detected ten times or more. The CDR3 sequence is CASSPRPDRGIYSNQPQHF. DNA for the CDR3: TGTGCCAGCAGTCCTCGACCGGACAGGGGCATTTATAGCAATCAGCCCCAGCATTTT. The chain employs TRBV12-3 or TRBV12-4 and TRBJ1-5, with 9 bases matching TRBD1. V lost 5 bases and J lost 0; bases outside the gene matches: 14. There are 19 residues in the CDR3.

In this sample, this clonotype turned up many times. J is TRBJ2-3 and V is TRBV5-1, with D maybe TRBD1 (6 bases). Looked up from germline, CDR1 is SGHRS and CDR2 is YFSETQ. This CDR3 is built from 15 residues. Trimming removed 4 bases at V and 0 bases at J, with 12 bases between. The CDR3 nucleotides read TGCGCCAGCAGCGAGGACAGCTATAGCACAGATACGCAGTATTTT. Residues: CASSEDSYSTDTQYF.

This chain links TRBV4-3 with TRBJ1-2; 10 bases are shared with TRBD1. V trimming: 2 bases; J trimming: 8 bases; junction bases outside the gene matches: 5. Germline V gene lookup returns CDR1 LGHNA and CDR2 YSLEER. The CDR3 totals 14 residues. The CDR3: CASSQQTGGRGYTF. The CDR3 DNA is TGCGCCAGCAGCCAACAGACAGGGGGCAGGGGCTACACCTTC.

The chain uses TRBV6-2 or TRBV6-3 and TRBJ2-5; unclear D gene. The V gene's germline CDR1 is MNHEY and CDR2 SVGEGT. V dropped 10 bases and J dropped 0 bases, with 12 bases sitting between them. This CDR3 spans 13 amino acids. CDR3 DNA sequence: TGTGCCACCACCGACGGAAACCAAGAGACCCAGTACTTC. Residues: CATTDGNQETQYF.

At least ten counts were recorded for this clonotype. The chain links TRBV12-3 or TRBV12-4 to TRBJ2-1; 7 nucleotides line up with TRBD2. V lost 2 bases, J lost 4 bases, and 5 bases stayed unmatched. The CDR3 has 15 residues. CDR3 residues: CASSLHGGGYNEQFF. Here the CDR3 DNA reads TGTGCCAGCAGTTTACATGGCGGGGGTTACAATGAGCAGTTCTTC.